What follows is one TCR beta chain and its context. Its antigen is still unknown. Here immunoSEQ multiplex PCR was the method, and the copy in TCRdb shows in-frame clones only, minus some. There are nearly 25,000 clones in the sample; roughly 87% occur only once, and 3.5% to 6% lies in the top ten. These data are taken from a study of blood T cell dynamics during melanoma immunotherapy. Study-level background: First-line therapy was either pembrolizumab or nivolumab with ipilimumab for metastatic melanoma.

Germline CDR1 SEHNR, CDR2 FQNEAQ (reference sequence). The V gene lost 4 bases and the J gene lost 3 bases, with 9 bases spanning the gap. This CDR3 is built from 13 residues. Findings and limits, study-wide: Unlike progressors, later disease-control patients had W3 repertoires gaining clonality or diversity.

The time point was: pre-treatment baseline. The chain uses TRBV7-9 and TRBJ1-1; D remains unclear. The sequence derives from a human donor with melanoma. Sample: blood, taken from a patient treated with checkpoint blockade. The CDR3 loop is CASSSNIDTEAFF. The CDR3 DNA sequence: TGTGCCAGCAGCTCGAATATAGACACTGAAGCTTTCTTT.